Below, 31 T cell receptor beta chains from the same sample are listed, as sequenced in a study of cytomegalovirus exposure and HLA in healthy donors. PCR was performed using 60 Vbeta and 13 Jbeta primers. TCRdb's copy holds only in-frame clones and misses some; the assay was immunoSEQ multiplex PCR. The sample lists some 150,000 clones, nearly 80% occurring once. Sequencing was carried out using PBMCs. Receptors were obtained from a man younger than 35 in good health and CMV-seropositive.

This clone was recorded a few times. The rearrangement links TRBV7-9 to TRBJ1-4; a possible D gene is TRBD1 (5 bases). Germline CDR1 is SEHNR and CDR2 is FQNEAQ (reference sequence). This CDR3 comprises 16 residues. V lost 5 bases and J 2 bases, leaving 15 bases between the germline ends. In nucleotides, the CDR3 is TGTGCCAGCAGCCCGGAATACAGGAACACTAATGAAAAACTGTTTTTT. Encoded protein: CASSPEYRNTNEKLFF.

The gene calls are TRBV4-2 and TRBJ2-7, with 9 nucleotides matching TRBD1. The ends lost 1 base at V and 3 bases at J; junction bases unmatched: 7. Germline V gene sequence: CDR1 LGHNA, CDR2 YNFKEQ. CDR3 length: 16 amino acids. CDR3 protein: CASSQAADRGHYEQYF. Written as DNA, the CDR3 is TGTGCCAGCAGCCAAGCCGCGGACAGGGGACACTACGAGCAGTACTTC.

Only a few counts were recorded for this clone. J is TRBJ2-1 and V is TRBV7-2; 9 nucleotides agree with TRBD2. The CDR3 runs 15 residues. CDR1 and CDR2 from the germline V gene are SGHTA and FQGNSA. Trimming took 5 bases from V and 4 from J; bases not matched to a gene: 6. CDR3 loop: CASSLTSGPYNEQFF. The CDR3 nucleotides are TGTGCCAGCAGCCTGACTAGCGGCCCGTACAATGAGCAGTTCTTC.

V gene TRBV29-1 combines with J gene TRBJ2-3; 9 bases line up with TRBD2. This CDR3 is 15 amino acids long. Germline V gene data show CDR1 as SQVTM and CDR2 as ANQGSEA. V gave up 6 bases and J gave up 3 bases; unmatched junction bases: 10. CDR3 sequence (DNA): TGCAGCGTCGCCTTCGGCGGGGGGGGTACAGATACGCAGTATTTT. Protein sequence: CSVAFGGGGTDTQYF.

This clone has just a few counts. CDR3 coding DNA: TGTGCCAGCAGTGAGGATTGGACTACAAAAATCAATGAGCAGTTCTTC. It is translated as CASSEDWTTKINEQFF. The genes are TRBV5-4 and TRBJ2-1; D might be TRBD2 (6 bases). V gave up 5 bases and J gave up 6 bases, with 21 bases separating them. The length of the CDR3 is 16 residues. CDR1 and CDR2 from the germline V gene are SGHNT and YYREEE (reference sequence).

This clone appeared a single time. V is TRBV10-3 and J is TRBJ1-1; no firm D call. Between the trimmed V and J ends, which lost 10 bases and 3 bases, there was a span of 15 bases. CDR1 and CDR2 (germline): ENHRY, SYGVKD. The CDR3 spans 13 residues. CDR3 bases: TGTGCCACCCGGACGGACTACGACACTGAAGCTTTCTTT. Protein: CATRTDYDTEAFF.

This sequence joins TRBV7-2 and TRBJ1-4, with 9 positions matching TRBD1. Germline values: CDR1 SGHTA, CDR2 FQGNSA. J gave up 4 bases and V 0 bases, and 3 bases lay outside the gene matches. This CDR3 contains 16 residues. CDR3 region: CASSLAQGASNEKLFF. The DNA of the CDR3 is TGTGCCAGCAGCTTAGCACAGGGGGCGAGTAATGAAAAACTGTTTTTT.

This clone was recorded a few times. CDR3 residues: CASSLNGQPYEQYF. CDR3 in DNA: TGTGCCAGCAGCTTGAATGGACAGCCCTACGAGCAGTACTTC. The chain combines TRBV5-4 with TRBJ2-7; D may be TRBD1 (6 bases). This CDR3 contains 14 residues. V was shortened by 1 base and J by 2 bases, with 10 bases between the two germline ends. CDR1 is SGHNT, CDR2 YYREEE, per germline (reference sequence).

The chain joins TRBV5-1 to TRBJ1-1, with D perhaps matching TRBD1 (5 bases). This CDR3 contains 15 residues. Trimming shortened V by 3 bases and J by 0 bases, and 12 bases separated the two germline ends. Per the germline V gene, CDR1 is SGHRS and CDR2 is YFSETQ. The CDR3 DNA follows: TGCGCCAGCAGCTCACAAGGGGCCATGAACACTGAAGCTTTCTTT. Translation gives CASSSQGAMNTEAFF. Based on the CDR3 plus reference TRBV5-1 and TRBJ1-1, the full variable domain is KAGVTQTPRYLIKTRGQQVTLSCSPISGHRSVSWYQQTPGQGLQFLFEYFSETQRNKGNFPGRFSGRQFSNSRSEMNVSTLELGDSALYLCASSSQGAMNTEAFFGQGTRLTVV.

This clone was observed a handful of times. The chain joins TRBV7-2 to TRBJ1-5, with 8 nucleotides matching TRBD1. The germline V gene encodes CDR1 SGHTA and CDR2 FQGNSA. The length of the CDR3 is 16 residues. The V gene end was trimmed by 1 base and the J gene end by 6 bases; junction bases not matched to a gene: 8. CDR3 amino acids: CASSLGQGQVGQPQHF. DNA for the CDR3: TGTGCCAGCAGCTTAGGACAGGGGCAAGTTGGTCAGCCCCAGCATTTT.

V gene TRBV10-2 combines with J gene TRBJ2-6, with D possibly being TRBD1 (6 bases). V gave up 7 bases and J gave up 0 bases, with 13 bases separating them. The CDR3 has 16 residues. In germline, CDR1 is WSHSY, CDR2 SAAADI. CDR3 nucleotide sequence: TGCGCCAGCAACAGGGACATTCTCTCTGGGGCCAACGTCCTGACTTTC. Amino acid sequence: CASNRDILSGANVLTF.

As DNA, the CDR3 is TGTGCCAGCAGCTTAGCTTCGGTCAGGGCGGGATATGGCTACACCTTC. It is translated as CASSLASVRAGYGYTF. The chain joins TRBV7-9 to TRBJ1-2, with D possibly TRBD1 on 5 matching bases. Trimming removed 0 bases at V and 5 bases at J, with 16 bases between. CDR1 and CDR2 (germline): SEHNR, FQNEAQ (reference sequence). The CDR3 has 16 residues.

The V and J genes are TRBV29-1 and TRBJ1-1; 9 nucleotides match TRBD1. The CDR3 totals 13 residues. The V gene's germline CDR1 is SQVTM and CDR2 ANQGSEA. The V segment lost 7 bases and the J segment 3 bases; nucleotides outside the gene matches: 6. The CDR3 here is CSAATGGDTEAFF. In DNA, the CDR3 is TGCAGCGCCGCGACAGGGGGGGACACTGAAGCTTTCTTT.

The chain links TRBV9 to TRBJ1-3, with a possible D match to TRBD1 (6 bases). V was cut by 0 bases and J by 1 base, with 17 bases left in between. CDR1 SGDLS and CDR2 YYNGEE come from the germline V gene. The CDR3 is made up of 18 amino acids. The CDR3 DNA reads as TGTGCCAGCAGCGTAGCAGGGGATGCCCGTTTTTCTGGAAACACCATATATTTT. Amino acids: CASSVAGDARFSGNTIYF.

The chain has TRBV6-5 and TRBJ1-2; 7 positions agree with TRBD1. The V and J ends lost 5 bases and 3 bases, in that order; junction bases with no gene match: 3. This CDR3 has 13 amino acids. Germline CDR1 and CDR2: MNHEY and SVGAGI. CDR3 DNA sequence: TGTGCCAGCAGTCCCGGGACAGACTATGGCTACACCTTC. Translated, it gives CASSPGTDYGYTF.

The V gene is TRBV7-3, the J gene TRBJ1-1; D is unclear. Germline CDR1 and CDR2: SGHTA and FQGTGA. The ends were cut back, 5 bases at V and 4 bases at J, with 17 bases in the middle. The CDR3 runs 15 residues. The CDR3 spells CASSANAGSGTEAFF. As DNA, the CDR3 is TGTGCCAGCAGCGCCAACGCGGGTTCAGGCACTGAAGCTTTCTTT.

The CDR3 sequence: CASSLVSSGKGDTQYF. As DNA, the CDR3 is TGTGCCAGCAGCTTAGTATCTAGCGGGAAGGGGGATACGCAGTATTTT. The genes are TRBV13 and TRBJ2-3; 9 nucleotides agree with TRBD2. Germline trimming cut 1 base from V and 6 bases from J; bases unmatched to any gene: 8. CDR3 length equals 16 residues. The V gene's germline CDR1 is PRHDT and CDR2 FYEKMQ (reference sequence).

V and J are TRBV9 and TRBJ2-3; TRBD2 matches 9 bases. The CDR3 extends over 15 amino acids. J gave up 0 bases and V 3 bases, and 2 bases lay outside the gene matches. CDR1 SGDLS and CDR2 YYNGEE come from the germline V gene. The CDR3, as DNA: TGTGCCAGCAGCGGCGGGGGGGCTAGCACAGATACGCAGTATTTT. Its translation: CASSGGGASTDTQYF.

V is TRBV27 and J is TRBJ1-5, with TRBD1 matching over 9 bases. Germline-derived CDR1 and CDR2 are MNHEY and SMNVEV (reference sequence). This CDR3 has 15 residues. V lost 7 bases and J lost 4; bases outside the gene matches: 8. The CDR3 sequence is CASNPGTGTNQPQHF. DNA of the CDR3: TGTGCCAGCAATCCCGGGACAGGGACGAATCAGCCCCAGCATTTT.

This clone was counted between two and nine times. The J gene is TRBJ2-7, the V gene TRBV6-1; weak D call: TRBD1 (6 bases). Trimming left V 6 bases short and J 2 bases short, with 11 bases between. The CDR3 extends over 13 amino acids. The germline gives CDR1 MNHNS, CDR2 SASEGT. The CDR3 loop is CASRTQGTYEQYF. For the CDR3, the DNA is TGTGCCAGCAGGACCCAGGGGACCTACGAGCAGTACTTC.

The V call is TRBV15, the J call TRBJ2-5; no firm D call. Between the trimmed V and J ends, which lost 0 bases and 7 bases, there was a span of 6 bases. This CDR3 spans 12 amino acids. Germline CDR1 reads LNHNV; CDR2 reads YYDKDF (reference sequence). The CDR3 DNA follows: TGTGCCACCAGCAGAGATCGCGGGACCCAGTACTTC. Translated: CATSRDRGTQYF.

This sequence joins TRBV29-1 and TRBJ2-1; a weak D match, TRBD1 (5 bases). Germline CDR1 reads SQVTM; CDR2 reads ANQGSEA. Deletions cut 7 bases from V and 6 bases from J, with 10 bases between. The CDR3 loop spans 11 amino acids. The CDR3 reads CSAGFGNEQFF. The DNA for the CDR3 is TGCAGCGCAGGGTTTGGCAATGAGCAGTTCTTC.

This chain connects TRBV27 to TRBJ1-5; weak D call: TRBD1 (5 bases). The germline CDR1 and CDR2 sequences are MNHEY and SMNVEV (reference sequence). The CDR3 consists of 14 residues. Trimming stripped 2 bases from V and 6 bases from J, with 11 bases between. The CDR3 is CASSLEGRGQPQHF. The CDR3 nucleotides read TGTGCCAGCAGTTTAGAGGGGCGGGGTCAGCCCCAGCATTTT.

This clone was observed a handful of times. The CDR3 spells CASSRPDRGPYEQYF. In DNA, the CDR3 is TGTGCCAGCAGCCGACCCGACAGGGGGCCCTACGAGCAGTACTTC. The chain is built from TRBV28 and TRBJ2-7; the match to TRBD1 covers 10 bases. The CDR3 extends over 15 amino acids. The junction had 7 bases not matched to a gene; V was cut back by 6 bases and J by 2 bases. Per the germline V gene, CDR1 is MDHEN and CDR2 is SYDVKM. The entire variable domain, with the rest obtained from reference TRBV28 and TRBJ2-7, is as follows: DVKVTQSSRYLVKRTGEKVFLECVQDMDHENMFWYRQDPGLGLRLIYFSYDVKMKEKGDIPEGYSVSREKKERFSLILESASTNQTSMYLCASSRPDRGPYEQYFGPGTRLTVT.

This clone was counted only a few times. V is TRBV4-1 and J is TRBJ1-5; unclear D gene. The CDR3 contains 13 residues. With 2 bases removed from V and 0 bases from J, the gap between germline ends came to 2 bases. Germline V gives CDR1 MGHRA, CDR2 YSYEKL. CDR3 nucleotides: TGCGCCAGCAGCCAATATAGCAATCAGCCCCAGCATTTT. Translated, it gives CASSQYSNQPQHF.

The V gene is TRBV7-9, the J gene TRBJ1-5, with D possibly matching TRBD1 (6 bases). The CDR3 spans 13 residues. V gave up 4 bases and J gave up 4 bases, with 8 bases separating them. In germline, CDR1 is SEHNR, CDR2 FQNEAQ (reference sequence). The CDR3 is CASSYRVNQPQHF. The CDR3 DNA reads as TGTGCCAGCAGCTACAGGGTAAATCAGCCCCAGCATTTT.

The rearrangement uses TRBV11-2 and TRBJ2-2; 10 bases line up with TRBD2. Losses at the gene ends were 1 base for V and 5 bases for J; bases not matched to a gene: 4. CDR3 length: 16 amino acids. The germline gives CDR1 SGHAT, CDR2 FQNNGV. The CDR3 nucleotides read TGTGCCAGCAGCTTAGTATCTAGCGGGGGAACCGGGGAGCTGTTTTTT. It translates to CASSLVSSGGTGELFF.

This chain joins TRBV5-8 and TRBJ2-7, with TRBD1 matching 10 bases. Germline-derived CDR1 and CDR2 are SGHTS and YDEGEE. Trimming removed 4 bases from V and 6 bases from J; junction bases left unmatched: 10. CDR3 length: 15 amino acids. The CDR3 region is CASSPRTGGSSEQYF. The CDR3 nucleotides are TGTGCCAGCAGCCCCCGGACAGGGGGATCCAGCGAGCAGTACTTC.

The chain uses TRBV4-1 and TRBJ2-7; 9 bases align to TRBD2. This CDR3 has 15 residues. CDR1 and CDR2 (germline): MGHRA, YSYEKL. Trimming cost V 4 bases and J 1 base; bases outside gene matches: 5. DNA for the CDR3: TGCGCCAGCAGCCCAGCGGGGGGATTGTCCTACGAGCAGTACTTC. This sequence encodes CASSPAGGLSYEQYF.

The V call is TRBV5-1, the J call TRBJ1-3, with D maybe TRBD1 (6 bases). Looked up from germline, CDR1 is SGHRS and CDR2 is YFSETQ. V was trimmed by 7 bases and J by 0 bases, leaving 20 bases between them. The CDR3 loop spans 17 amino acids. The CDR3 loop reads CASAPGDRLSSGNTIYF. CDR3 nucleotide sequence: TGCGCCAGCGCCCCAGGGGACCGACTAAGCTCTGGAAACACCATATATTTT.

This clone was observed a few times. The gene calls are TRBV5-1 and TRBJ2-7; 10 bases align to TRBD1. V shed 1 base and J 7 bases; nucleotides not matched to a gene: 8. Germline-derived CDR1 and CDR2 are SGHRS and YFSETQ. CDR3 size: 15 residues. The CDR3 is CASSLILTGGGEQYF. The CDR3 DNA sequence: TGCGCCAGCAGCTTGATTTTGACAGGGGGCGGAGAGCAGTACTTC.